The clone carrying this TCR beta chain came up many times. The antigen is unknown. The data belong to a study of CD8 T cells in ankylosing spondylitis. TCRdb reprocessed the 5' RACE reads with MiXCR, giving one entry per CDR3 protein. The sample gives fewer than 50,000 distinct CDR3 sequences, 9.5% to 11% of which show up once; about 1.4% is in the top ten. Study-level findings and limits: Reportedly, disease-linked clones are significantly enriched in ankylosing spondylitis patients' matched synovial fluid. A TCR beta motif made of 7 to 9 highly homologous variants seemed typical of ankylosing spondylitis blood. Those disease-linked clones were CD8+; they were also relatively rare in peripheral blood.

V dropped 11 bases and J dropped 5; count of bases not matched to a gene: 11. The CDR3 covers 14 residues. Germline loops: CDR1 KGHSH, CDR2 LQKENI. The receptor was isolated from a male donor with ankylosing spondylitis or in good health (not recorded which). The specimen sequenced was blood, either unsorted or a sorted T cell fraction (not recorded which). The chain couples TRBV18 to TRBJ2-1; the match to TRBD1 covers 8 bases. CDR3 sequence: CAVRGTGDHNEQFF. In DNA, the CDR3 is TGTGCCGTACGAGGGACAGGCGACCACAATGAGCAGTTCTTC.